This T cell receptor (beta chain) was captured in a study of T cells in Graves' hyperthyroidism and ophthalmopathy. Study observations and caveats: Blood held most thyroid clonotypes expanded above 0.001 frequency. In validation, the model predicted ophthalmopathy. These predictions came a median roughly seven months before onset.

J gave up 3 bases and V 0 bases, and 3 bases lay outside the gene matches. The CDR3 contains 15 residues. Germline V gives CDR1 SGHRS, CDR2 YFSETQ. Concerning this clonotype itself: Its antigen is unknown.

Authors of the study amplified TCR beta CDR3 regions from RNA transcripts. A set of HTBI primers served as the primers for a first-round RT-PCR of the TCR CDR3. Via MiXCR, TCRdb re-called the multiplex PCR reads, giving one row per CDR3 protein. This sample has fewer than 550,000 distinct CDR3 sequences, with roughly 24% found just once. Sequenced sample: blood. V is TRBV5-1 and J is TRBJ2-7, with TRBD2 matching 10 bases. The receptor was derived from a woman in her twenties or thirties with Graves' ophthalmopathy. The DNA for the CDR3 is TGCGCCAGCAGCTTGGTGGCTAGCGGGAGCTACGAGCAGTACTTC. Its translation: CASSLVASGSYEQYF.